This T cell receptor (beta chain) originates from a study of T cell changes during pregnancy in multiple sclerosis. Sequencing used immunoSEQ multiplex PCR; TCRdb keeps in-frame clones, though not all of them. The profile shows around 54,000 clones, about nine tenths of them singletons. The CDR3 spans 13 amino acids, including both terminal residues. The germline V gene encodes CDR1 SGHNT and CDR2 YYREEE (reference sequence). Regarding this clone: The CDR3 does not close with the conserved phenylalanine or tryptophan, likely indicating a read error. The DNA is omitted, as the CDR3 cannot be located on it reliably, and the CDR3 follows TCRdb's listing.

The TCR was taken from a female donor in good health, enrolled as a control in a pregnancy study. The starting material was CD4+ T cells from peripheral blood mononuclear cells, obtained after pregnancy. The chain joins TRBV5-4 to TRBJ1-2; the DNA was not used to check the table's D call, TRBD1. CDR3 sequence reads: CASSPDRGFPKLN.